What follows describes a single T cell receptor beta chain. The data were obtained in a study of blood T cell repertoires in COVID-19. As for the study in general: Collection of acute and convalescent COVID-19 samples took place in the United States, Italy and Spain. Sample material is recorded as cDNA or gDNA derived from T cells, B-cell-depleted T cells, or PBMCs.

Per the original methods: How many nucleated cells were present was estimated from reference gene primer amplification. Measured with immunoSEQ multiplex PCR; TCRdb has only the in-frame clones, and not every one. V, J and clone size were drawn from that table, and D and trimming were deduced from the DNA. The table shows 150,000 to 200,000 clones, with around 81% occurring only once. Sequencing was done on a sample of peripheral blood. This TCR was recovered from a man in his fifties or sixties with active or convalescent COVID-19.

The CDR3 loop is CASSRGTGLTDTQYF. The CDR3 region has the DNA TGTGCCAGCAGCCGTGGGACAGGCCTCACAGATACGCAGTATTTT. The chain is built from TRBV7-3 and TRBJ2-3, with 8 bases aligning to TRBD1. The CDR3 is made up of 15 amino acids. J lost 2 bases, V lost 5 bases, and 6 bases had no gene match. The germline V gene encodes CDR1 SGHTA and CDR2 FQGTGA.